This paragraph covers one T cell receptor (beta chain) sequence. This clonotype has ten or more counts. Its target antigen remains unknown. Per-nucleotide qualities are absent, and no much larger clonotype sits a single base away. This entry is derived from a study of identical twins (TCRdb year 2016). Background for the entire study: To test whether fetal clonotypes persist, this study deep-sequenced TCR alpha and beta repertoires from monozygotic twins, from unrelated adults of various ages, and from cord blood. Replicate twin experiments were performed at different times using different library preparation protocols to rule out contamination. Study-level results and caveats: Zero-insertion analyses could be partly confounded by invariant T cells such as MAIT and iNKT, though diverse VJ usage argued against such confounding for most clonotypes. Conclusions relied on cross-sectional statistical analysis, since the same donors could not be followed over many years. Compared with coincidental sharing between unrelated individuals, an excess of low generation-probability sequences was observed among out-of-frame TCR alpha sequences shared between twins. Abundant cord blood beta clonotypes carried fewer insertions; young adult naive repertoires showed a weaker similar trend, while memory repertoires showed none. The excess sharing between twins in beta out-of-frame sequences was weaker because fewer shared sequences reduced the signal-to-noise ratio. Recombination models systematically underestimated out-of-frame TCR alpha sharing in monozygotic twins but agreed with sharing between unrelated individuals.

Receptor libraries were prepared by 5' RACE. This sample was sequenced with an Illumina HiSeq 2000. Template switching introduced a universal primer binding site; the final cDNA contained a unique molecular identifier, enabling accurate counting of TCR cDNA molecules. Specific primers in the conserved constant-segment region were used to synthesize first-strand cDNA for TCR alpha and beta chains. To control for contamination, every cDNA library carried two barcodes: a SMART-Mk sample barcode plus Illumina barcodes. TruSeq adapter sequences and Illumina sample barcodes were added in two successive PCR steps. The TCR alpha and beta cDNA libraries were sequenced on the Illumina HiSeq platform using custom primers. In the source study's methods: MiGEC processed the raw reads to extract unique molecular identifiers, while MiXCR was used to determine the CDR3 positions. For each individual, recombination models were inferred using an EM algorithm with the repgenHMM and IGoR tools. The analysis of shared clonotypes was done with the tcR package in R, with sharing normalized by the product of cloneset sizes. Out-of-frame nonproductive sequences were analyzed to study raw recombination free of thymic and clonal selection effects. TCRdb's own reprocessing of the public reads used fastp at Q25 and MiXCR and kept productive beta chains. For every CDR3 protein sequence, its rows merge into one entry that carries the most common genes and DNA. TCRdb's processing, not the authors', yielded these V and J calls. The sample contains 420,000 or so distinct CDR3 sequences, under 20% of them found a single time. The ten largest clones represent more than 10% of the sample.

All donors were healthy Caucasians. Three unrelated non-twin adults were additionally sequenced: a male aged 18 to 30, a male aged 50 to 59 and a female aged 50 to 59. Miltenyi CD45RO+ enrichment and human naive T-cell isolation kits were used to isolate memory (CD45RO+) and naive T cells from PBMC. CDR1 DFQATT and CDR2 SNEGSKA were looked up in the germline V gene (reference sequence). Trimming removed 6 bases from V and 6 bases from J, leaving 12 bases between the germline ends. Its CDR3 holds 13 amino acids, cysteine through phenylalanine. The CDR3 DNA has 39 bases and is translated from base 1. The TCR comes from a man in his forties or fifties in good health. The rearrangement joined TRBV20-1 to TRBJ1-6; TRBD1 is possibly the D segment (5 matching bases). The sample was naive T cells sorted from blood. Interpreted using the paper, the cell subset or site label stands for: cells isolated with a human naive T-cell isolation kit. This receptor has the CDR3 CSAPGQGNSPLHF. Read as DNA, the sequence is TGCAGTGCGCCCGGGCAGGGTAATTCACCCCTCCACTTT.